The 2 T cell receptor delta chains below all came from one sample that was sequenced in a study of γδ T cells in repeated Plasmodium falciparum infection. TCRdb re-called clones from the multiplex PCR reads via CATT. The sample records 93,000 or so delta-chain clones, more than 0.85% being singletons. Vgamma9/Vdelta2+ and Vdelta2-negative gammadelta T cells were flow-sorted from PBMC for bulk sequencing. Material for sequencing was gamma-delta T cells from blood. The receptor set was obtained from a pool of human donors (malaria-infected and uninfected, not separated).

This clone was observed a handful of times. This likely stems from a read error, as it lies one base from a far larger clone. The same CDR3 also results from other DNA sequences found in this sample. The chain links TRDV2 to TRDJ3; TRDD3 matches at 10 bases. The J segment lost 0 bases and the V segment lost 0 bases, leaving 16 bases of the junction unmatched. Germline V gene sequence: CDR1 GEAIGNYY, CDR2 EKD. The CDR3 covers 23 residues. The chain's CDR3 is CACDTILGDPNQESSWDTRQMFF. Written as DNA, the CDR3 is TGTGCCTGTGACACCATACTGGGGGATCCTAATCAGGAGAGCTCCTGGGACACCCGACAGATGTTTTTC.

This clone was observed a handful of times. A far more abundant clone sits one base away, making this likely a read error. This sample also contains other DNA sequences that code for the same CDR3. The CDR3 nucleotides are TGTGCTCTTGGGGAATATGAGGGGTCCCTAAACACCGATAAGCTCATCTTT. Protein product: CALGEYEGSLNTDKLIF. The chain combines TRDV1 with TRDJ1; D unclear. Germline V gives CDR1 TSWWSYY, CDR2 QGS. CDR3 length: 17 amino acids.